This entry concerns a single T cell receptor (beta chain). This specimen comes from a study of T cells in Graves' hyperthyroidism and ophthalmopathy. The CDR3 sequence is 15 residues long. Germline V gene lookup returns CDR1 DFQATT and CDR2 SNEGSKA (reference sequence). With V trimmed by 7 bases and J by 7 bases, 13 bases remained unmatched. TCR beta CDR3 sequences were amplified from RNA transcripts. The TCR CDR3 first-round RT-PCR relied on the HTBI primer set. Using its own MiXCR run on the multiplex PCR reads, TCRdb lists one record per CDR3 protein. The profile covers 300,000 to 400,000 distinct CDR3 sequences, with about 20% appearing a single time and approximately 49% taken by the ten largest.

The sample taken for sequencing was blood. The chain recombines TRBV20-1 with TRBJ1-6; 7 nucleotides match TRBD1. The receptor was isolated from a woman aged 50 to 65 with Graves' hyperthyroidism. In nucleotides, the CDR3 is TGCAGTGGGGCCGGGGGGGGACAGAAGAATTCACCCCTCCACTTT. The encoded protein is CSGAGGGQKNSPLHF.